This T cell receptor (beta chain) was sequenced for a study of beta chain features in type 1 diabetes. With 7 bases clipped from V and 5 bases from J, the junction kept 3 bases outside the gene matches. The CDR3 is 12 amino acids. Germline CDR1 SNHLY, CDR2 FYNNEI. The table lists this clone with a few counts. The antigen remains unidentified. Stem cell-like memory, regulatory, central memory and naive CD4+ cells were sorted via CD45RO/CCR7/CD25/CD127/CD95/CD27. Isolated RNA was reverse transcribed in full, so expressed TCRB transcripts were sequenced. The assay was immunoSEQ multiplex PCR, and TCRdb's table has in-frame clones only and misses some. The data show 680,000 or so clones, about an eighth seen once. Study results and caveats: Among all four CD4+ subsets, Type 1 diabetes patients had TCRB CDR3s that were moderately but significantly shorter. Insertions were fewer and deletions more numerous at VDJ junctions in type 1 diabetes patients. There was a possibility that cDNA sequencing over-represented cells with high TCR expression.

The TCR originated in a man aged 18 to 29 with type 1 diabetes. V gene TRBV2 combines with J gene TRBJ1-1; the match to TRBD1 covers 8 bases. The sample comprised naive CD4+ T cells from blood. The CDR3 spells CASTWDRTEAFF. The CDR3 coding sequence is TGTGCCAGCACCTGGGACAGGACTGAAGCTTTCTTT.